This TCR beta chain originates from a study of vaccination and CD4 T cells after COVID-19. Across the whole study: Blood was drawn a median around 71 days post second dose, range 14 to 241. Findings and limits, study-wide: In convalescent patients, 304 of 307 vaccine-specific clones were mono-reactive for SARS-CoV-2 spike.

TCRdb reprocessed the PCR reads via MiXCR and lists one record per CDR3 protein. The sample has 25,000 to 35,000 distinct CDR3 sequences; 49% are singletons. In germline, CDR1 is SEHNR, CDR2 FQNEAQ (reference sequence). V was cut by 0 bases and J by 10 bases, with 6 bases left in between. This CDR3 spans 11 amino acids. A note on this clonotype: Its antigen remains unknown.

As for time point: late sampling 161 to 241 days after vaccination in a few convalescent patients. Convalescent patients tested SARS-CoV-2 PCR positive from March to December 2020, before Alpha, Beta and Delta emerged. V is TRBV7-9 and J is TRBJ1-1; D unclear. This sample comprised CD4+ T cells from blood, obtained about 7 months after SARS-CoV-2 vaccination. This sequence was found in a human donor who had recovered from COVID-19. Here the CDR3 reads CASSLASRAFF. CDR3 sequence (DNA): TGTGCCAGCAGCTTAGCTAGTCGAGCTTTCTTT.